The 3 T cell receptor beta chains below all came from one sample that was sequenced in a study of blood T cell repertoires in COVID-19. TCRdb's table, derived via immunoSEQ multiplex PCR, lists solely in-frame clones and lacks some. The table includes 150,000 to 200,000 clones, about 78% detected once. Sequences were obtained from PBMCs or T cells enriched from blood (not recorded which). The receptors were gathered from a woman between 45 and 60 years old who had recovered from COVID-19.

This clone was counted a single time. V usage is TRBV18 and J usage is TRBJ2-1, with D perhaps TRBD2 (5 bases). This CDR3 region has 14 residues. V gave up 3 bases and J gave up 6 bases, with 12 bases separating them. Germline V lookup: CDR1 KGHSH, CDR2 LQKENI. The CDR3 nucleotides read TGTGCCAGCTCACCTAGTGAGGGTATCAATGAGCAGTTCTTC. Translation: CASSPSEGINEQFF.

As DNA, the CDR3 is TGTGCCAGCAGCTTTACAGGTAATCAGCCCCAGCATTTT. Translation gives CASSFTGNQPQHF. The genes are TRBV11-2 and TRBJ1-5; TRBD1 is a possible D gene (5 bases). This CDR3 contains 13 residues. V was trimmed by 3 bases and J by 4 bases, leaving 7 bases between them. Looked up from germline, CDR1 is SGHAT and CDR2 is FQNNGV.

The V gene is TRBV19, the J gene TRBJ1-5, with D possibly matching TRBD1 (6 bases). Deletions cut 7 bases from V and 1 base from J, with 11 bases between. The germline V gene has CDR1 LNHDA and CDR2 SQIVND (reference sequence). This CDR3 contains 14 residues. CDR3 region: CASTVTGSNQPQHF. In DNA form, the CDR3 reads TGTGCCAGTACGGTGACAGGAAGCAATCAGCCCCAGCATTTT. The variable domain in full, with the rest retrieved from reference TRBV19 and TRBJ1-5, is DGGITQSPKYLFRKEGQNVTLSCEQNLNHDAMYWYRQDPGQGLRLIYYSQIVNDFQKGDIAEGYSVSREKKESFPLTVTSAQKNPTAFYLCASTVTGSNQPQHFGDGTRLSIL.